A single sample gave rise to the 17 T cell receptor beta chains below, sequenced in a study of blood T cell repertoires in COVID-19. Produced via immunoSEQ multiplex PCR; TCRdb's table is partial and in-frame only. Of just under 350,000 clones detected, around 83% appear once; the ten largest clones hold around 3%. Sequenced sample: peripheral blood. The source is a man aged 25 to 40 with active or convalescent COVID-19.

The V call is TRBV10-3, the J call TRBJ2-6; D perhaps matches TRBD1 (6 bases). V lost 7 bases and J 2 bases, leaving 15 bases between the germline ends. Germline V lookup: CDR1 ENHRY, CDR2 SYGVKD. The length of the CDR3 is 16 residues. CDR3 bases: TGTGCCATCAAACAGGGTTGGGGGACTGGGGCCAACGTCCTGACTTTC. The encoded protein is CAIKQGWGTGANVLTF.

There are a few counts of this clone. V usage is TRBV3-1 (or the pseudogene TRBV3-2) and J usage is TRBJ2-3; D not resolved. Per germline, CDR1 LGHDT and CDR2 YNNKEL (reference sequence). There are 13 residues in the CDR3. V lost 2 bases and J lost 1, with 4 bases in between. For the CDR3, the DNA is TGTGCCAGCAGCCAATCCGGCACAGATACGCAGTATTTT. Its protein is CASSQSGTDTQYF.

The chain joins TRBV4-1 to TRBJ2-3; 9 positions agree with TRBD2. The V gene end was trimmed by 0 bases and the J gene end by 3 bases; junction bases not matched to a gene: 7. There are 17 residues in the CDR3. Germline assignment: CDR1 MGHRA and CDR2 YSYEKL. This CDR3 is CASSQDRQRGVTDTQYF. Written as DNA, the CDR3 is TGCGCCAGCAGCCAAGATCGGCAGCGGGGGGTTACAGATACGCAGTATTTT.

The rearrangement uses TRBV7-3 and TRBJ2-3; TRBD2 is a possible D gene (6 bases). CDR3 length: 15 residues. CDR1 SGHTA and CDR2 FQGTGA come from the germline V gene. Trimming left V 5 bases short and J 4 bases short, with 16 bases between. CDR3 amino acids: CASSPPGLPPDTQYF. CDR3 coding DNA: TGTGCCAGCAGCCCCCCGGGACTTCCTCCAGATACGCAGTATTTT.

This clone was recorded a few times. The chain is built from TRBV5-3 and TRBJ2-1; 7 bases align to TRBD2. TRBV5-3 is assigned to the ORF class and has an uncertain function. This CDR3 is built from 18 residues. The V segment lost 5 bases and the J segment 0 bases; nucleotides outside the gene matches: 14. The CDR3 is CARSHRREGPYSYNEQFF. The CDR3 DNA reads TGTGCCAGAAGTCATAGGAGGGAGGGCCCTTACTCCTACAATGAGCAGTTCTTC.

The chain carries TRBV19 and TRBJ1-5, with D uncertain. This CDR3 contains 15 residues. V lost 6 bases to trimming and J lost 4 bases, with 16 bases between them. Germline lookup yields CDR1 LNHDA and CDR2 SQIVND (reference sequence). CDR3 nucleotide sequence: TGTGCCAGTAGCCCACCGGTGGGAGGTAATCAGCCCCAGCATTTT. Translating it yields CASSPPVGGNQPQHF.

The chain recombines TRBV5-1 with TRBJ1-1, with D uncertain. In germline, CDR1 is SGHRS, CDR2 YFSETQ. The CDR3 sequence is 15 residues long. Trimming took off 0 bases at V and 4 bases at J, with 13 bases between the two ends. This chain's CDR3 is CASSLVEGTFTEAFF. For the CDR3, the DNA is TGCGCCAGCAGCTTGGTGGAGGGAACATTCACTGAAGCTTTCTTT. Filled out from reference TRBV5-1 and TRBJ1-1, the complete variable domain reads KAGVTQTPRYLIKTRGQQVTLSCSPISGHRSVSWYQQTPGQGLQFLFEYFSETQRNKGNFPGRFSGRQFSNSRSEMNVSTLELGDSALYLCASSLVEGTFTEAFFGQGTRLTVV.

The genes are TRBV6-5 and TRBJ1-1; no firm D call. V lost 5 bases and J 3 bases, leaving 13 bases between the germline ends. Germline loops: CDR1 MNHEY, CDR2 SVGAGI. The CDR3 length is 14 residues. CDR3 amino acids: CASSTRRWYTEAFF. Here the CDR3 DNA reads TGTGCCAGCAGTACCCGCCGGTGGTACACTGAAGCTTTCTTT.

Here the CDR3 DNA reads TGTGCCAGCAGCTTAGTGCGGTACAATGAGCAGTTCTTC. Protein sequence: CASSLVRYNEQFF. The J gene is TRBJ2-1, the V gene TRBV11-2; D unclear. V was pared by 1 base and J by 4 bases, with 5 bases between. Germline CDR1 SGHAT, CDR2 FQNNGV. The CDR3 covers 13 residues.

The chain employs TRBV3-1 (or the pseudogene TRBV3-2) and TRBJ1-1; 7 bases map to TRBD1. Losses at the gene ends were 2 bases for V and 8 bases for J; bases not matched to a gene: 11. The CDR3 runs 15 residues. CDR1 LGHDT and CDR2 YNNKEL come from the germline V gene (reference sequence). CDR3: CASSQLNRGGMEAFF. The DNA for the CDR3 is TGTGCCAGCAGCCAATTAAACAGGGGCGGAATGGAAGCTTTCTTT.

This clone was seen a single time. This rearrangement joins TRBV9 to TRBJ2-1; D not resolved. This CDR3 contains 13 residues. V shed 0 bases and J shed 12 bases, with 13 bases lying between them. CDR1 is SGDLS, CDR2 YYNGEE, per germline. In DNA form, the CDR3 reads TGTGCCAGCAGCGTAGAAACTCCCGATTCGCAGTTCTTC. Protein product: CASSVETPDSQFF. The full variable domain, completed using reference TRBV9 and TRBJ2-1, is DSGVTQTPKHLITATGQRVTLRCSPRSGDLSVYWYQQSLDQGLQFLIQYYNGEERAKGNILERFSAQQFPDLHSELNLSSLELGDSALYFCASSVETPDSQFFGPGTRLTVL.

This clone was picked up one time. The chain employs TRBV7-6 and TRBJ2-7, with D possibly being TRBD2 (6 bases). Trimming stripped 5 bases from V and 3 bases from J, with 17 bases between. The CDR3 spans 15 residues. CDR1 and CDR2 from the germline V gene are SGHVS and FNYEAQ. CDR3 bases: TGTGCCAGCAGCGACCGTAGCGGAGGTATCTACGAGCAGTACTTC. Translation: CASSDRSGGIYEQYF.

This clone was counted a few times. The rearrangement uses TRBV28 and TRBJ2-1; 7 positions agree with TRBD2. This CDR3 spans 15 amino acids. The germline gives CDR1 MDHEN, CDR2 SYDVKM. V was pared by 3 bases and J by 7 bases, with 9 bases of the junction left unmatched. The CDR3 loop is CASSFQLATSNEQFF. The CDR3, as DNA: TGTGCCAGCAGTTTTCAACTAGCGACCAGTAATGAGCAGTTCTTC.

This chain joins TRBV7-6 and TRBJ2-3, with 7 nucleotides matching TRBD1. With V trimmed by 4 bases and J by 0 bases, 10 bases remained unmatched. The CDR3 sequence is 17 residues long. The V gene's germline CDR1 is SGHVS and CDR2 FNYEAQ. For the CDR3, the DNA is TGTGCCAGCAGCTCGAAAACCTACAGGGGAAGCACAGATACGCAGTATTTT. This gives the protein CASSSKTYRGSTDTQYF.

The chain recombines TRBV7-2 with TRBJ2-3, with D hard to call. V lost 4 bases and J lost 0, with 14 bases in between. Germline CDR1 reads SGHTA; CDR2 reads FQGNSA. The CDR3 runs 16 residues. The DNA of the CDR3 is TGTGCCAGCAGCTACGGTTTTTCTACTAGCACAGATACGCAGTATTTT. Its translation: CASSYGFSTSTDTQYF.

The J gene is TRBJ2-3, the V gene TRBV9; 7 bases are shared with TRBD2. Trimming at V came to 4 bases and at J to 1 base, leaving 6 bases not matched to a gene. The CDR3 runs to 15 residues. Germline V gives CDR1 SGDLS, CDR2 YYNGEE. The CDR3 is CASSSHRGGTDTQYF. In DNA form, the CDR3 reads TGTGCCAGCAGCTCCCACCGGGGGGGCACAGATACGCAGTATTTT.

J is TRBJ2-3 and V is TRBV4-1, with 8 positions matching TRBD1. Losses at the gene ends were 6 bases for V and 0 bases for J; bases not matched to a gene: 8. Germline V gene lookup returns CDR1 MGHRA and CDR2 YSYEKL. The CDR3 consists of 16 residues. CDR3 loop: CASRHGTGTSTDTQYF. CDR3 DNA sequence: TGCGCCAGCAGACATGGGACAGGCACTAGCACAGATACGCAGTATTTT.